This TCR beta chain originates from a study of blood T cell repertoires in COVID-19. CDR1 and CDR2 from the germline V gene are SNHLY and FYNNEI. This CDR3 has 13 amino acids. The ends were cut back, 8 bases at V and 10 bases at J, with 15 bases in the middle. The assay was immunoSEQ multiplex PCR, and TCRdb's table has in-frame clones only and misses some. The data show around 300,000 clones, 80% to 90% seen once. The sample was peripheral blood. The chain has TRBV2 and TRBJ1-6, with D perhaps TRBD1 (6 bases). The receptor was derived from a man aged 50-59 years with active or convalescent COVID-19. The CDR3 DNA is TGTGCCAGCCACAGGGAAAAAGGCTCACCCCTCCACTTT. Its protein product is CASHREKGSPLHF.